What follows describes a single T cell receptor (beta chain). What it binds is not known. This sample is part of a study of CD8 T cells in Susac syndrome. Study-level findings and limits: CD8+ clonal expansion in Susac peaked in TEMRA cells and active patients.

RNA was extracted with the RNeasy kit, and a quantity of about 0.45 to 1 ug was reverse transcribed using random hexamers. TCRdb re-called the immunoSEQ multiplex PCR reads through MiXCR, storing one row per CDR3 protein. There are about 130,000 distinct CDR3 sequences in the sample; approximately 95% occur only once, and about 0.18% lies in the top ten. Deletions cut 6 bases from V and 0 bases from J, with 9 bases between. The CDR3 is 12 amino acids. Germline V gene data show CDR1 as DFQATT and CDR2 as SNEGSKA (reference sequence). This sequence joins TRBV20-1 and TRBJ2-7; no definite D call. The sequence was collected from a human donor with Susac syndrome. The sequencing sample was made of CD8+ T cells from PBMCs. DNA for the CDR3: TGCAGTGCCCCTCTAGGCTCCTACGAGCAGTACTTC. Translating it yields CSAPLGSYEQYF.